The 14 T cell receptor beta chains given below trace back to one sample, sequenced in a study of T cell changes during pregnancy in multiple sclerosis. Sequenced by immunoSEQ multiplex PCR; TCRdb stores in-frame clones only, minus some. The repertoire holds 90,000 to 130,000 clones, with approximately 90% as singletons. Here the sequenced sample was peripheral blood, taken in the third trimester of pregnancy. These receptors were obtained from a female donor with multiple sclerosis, enrolled in a pregnancy study.

The chain recombines TRBV10-3 with TRBJ1-1; D is possibly TRBD1 (6 bases). This CDR3 comprises 13 residues. V lost 6 bases and J 1 base, leaving 9 bases between the germline ends. From germline, CDR1 is ENHRY and CDR2 SYGVKD. CDR3 nucleotides: TGTGCCATCAGGTGGGACAAGAACACTGAAGCTTTCTTT. Amino acid sequence: CAIRWDKNTEAFF.

This clone appeared a single time. The V call is TRBV5-4, the J call TRBJ2-5, with TRBD1 identical over 10 bases. Per the germline V gene, CDR1 is SGHNT and CDR2 is YYREEE (reference sequence). With V trimmed by 4 bases and J by 2 bases, 8 bases remained unmatched. There are 16 residues in the CDR3. CDR3 coding DNA: TGTGCCAGCAGCGACCGGGACAGGGGACCTCAAGAGACCCAGTACTTC. Amino acids: CASSDRDRGPQETQYF.

V gene TRBV2 combines with J gene TRBJ2-1; TRBD1 agrees at 7 bases. This CDR3 contains 15 residues. Germline CDR1 is SNHLY and CDR2 is FYNNEI. V was pared by 5 bases and J by 4 bases, with 8 bases of the junction left unmatched. The DNA of the CDR3 is TGTGCCAGCAGTCCGGGACAGAGGAGTTACAATGAGCAGTTCTTC. Its translation: CASSPGQRSYNEQFF.

V and J are TRBV27 and TRBJ2-5; D is perhaps TRBD2 (6 bases). The CDR3 is 12 amino acids. CDR1 MNHEY and CDR2 SMNVEV come from the germline V gene (reference sequence). V was clipped by 7 bases and J by 4 bases, with 10 bases between them. The CDR3 DNA sequence: TGTGCCAGCAAAGGGAGGAGAGAGACCCAGTACTTC. Its translation: CASKGRRETQYF.

V and J are TRBV28 and TRBJ1-5, with TRBD1 matching over 8 bases. Trimming cost V 6 bases and J 6 bases; bases outside gene matches: 7. In germline, CDR1 is MDHEN, CDR2 SYDVKM. This CDR3 is 14 amino acids long. This chain's CDR3 is CASSPPGGLQPQHF. The CDR3 region has the DNA TGTGCCAGCAGCCCTCCAGGGGGCCTTCAGCCCCAGCATTTT. The full variable domain, in which reference TRBV28 and TRBJ1-5 provide the parts outside the CDR3, is DVKVTQSSRYLVKRTGEKVFLECVQDMDHENMFWYRQDPGLGLRLIYFSYDVKMKEKGDIPEGYSVSREKKERFSLILESASTNQTSMYLCASSPPGGLQPQHFGDGTRLSIL.

The V gene is TRBV4-1, the J gene TRBJ1-1; unclear D gene. Trimming pared 1 base from V and 5 bases from J, leaving 17 bases between. Germline assignment: CDR1 MGHRA and CDR2 YSYEKL. The CDR3 extends over 16 amino acids. CDR3 in amino acids: CASSQVASGVWTEAFF. In nucleotides, the CDR3 is TGCGCCAGCAGCCAAGTAGCCTCCGGGGTATGGACTGAAGCTTTCTTT.

This rearrangement joins TRBV21-1 to TRBJ2-1; whether TRBD2, the table's D call, matches the DNA was not checked. TRBV21-1 constitutes a pseudogene. This CDR3 spans 15 amino acids. CDR3 in amino acids: CASSNLAGIHNEQFF. The CDR3 DNA reads as TGTGCCAGCAGCAATCTAGCGGGAATCCACAATGAGCAGTTCTTC.

The V and J genes are TRBV18 and TRBJ1-4; no definite D call. V was trimmed by 2 bases and J by 6 bases, leaving 10 bases between them. CDR3 length equals 14 residues. CDR1 and CDR2 (germline): KGHSH, LQKENI. The CDR3 nucleotides read TGTGCCAGCTCACCAACGCAGAATTATGAAAAACTGTTTTTT. Encoded protein: CASSPTQNYEKLFF.

The V and J genes are TRBV5-1 and TRBJ1-1, with TRBD1 identical over 7 bases. The germline CDR1 and CDR2 sequences are SGHRS and YFSETQ. The ends lost 4 bases at V and 6 bases at J; junction bases unmatched: 12. The CDR3 totals 15 residues. CDR3 in amino acids: CASSTKDRPDAEAFF. CDR3 bases: TGCGCCAGCAGCACAAAGGACAGGCCCGACGCTGAAGCTTTCTTT.

CDR3 amino acids: CASSLAERGGAYNEQFF. CDR3 sequence (DNA): TGTGCCAGCAGCTTGGCCGAGAGGGGAGGGGCCTACAATGAGCAGTTCTTC. The chain links TRBV5-4 to TRBJ2-1; 7 bases are shared with TRBD2. The CDR3 has 17 amino acids. After removal of 0 bases from V and 2 bases from J, the junction contained 8 bases not matched to a gene. Germline V CDR1 and CDR2: SGHNT, YYREEE (reference sequence).

The chain is built from TRBV7-2 and TRBJ1-6; maybe TRBD1 (6 bases). Trimming stripped 4 bases from V and 5 bases from J, with 15 bases between. The CDR3 is 16 amino acids. Germline CDR1 reads SGHTA; CDR2 reads FQGNSA. CDR3: CASSSALTGHNSPLHF. CDR3 nucleotides: TGTGCCAGCAGCTCCGCCCTGACAGGCCATAATTCACCCCTCCACTTT.

This rearrangement joins TRBV5-1 to TRBJ2-2; 7 bases are shared with TRBD2. This CDR3 spans 17 amino acids. The V and J ends lost 4 bases and 1 base, in that order; junction bases with no gene match: 10. From germline, CDR1 is SGHRS and CDR2 YFSETQ. In DNA, the CDR3 is TGCGCCAGCAGCCCCGCGGGAGTAGGATTGAACACCGGGGAGCTGTTTTTT. This gives the protein CASSPAGVGLNTGELFF.

This chain uses TRBV18 with TRBJ1-1, with D possibly matching TRBD1 (5 bases). V lost 4 bases and J 0 bases, leaving 18 bases between the germline ends. Germline CDR1 KGHSH, CDR2 LQKENI. The CDR3 runs to 17 residues. CDR3 nucleotide sequence: TGTGCCAGCTCACTAATGGGGCCCCAGGTCATGAACACTGAAGCTTTCTTT. Amino acids: CASSLMGPQVMNTEAFF.

V and J are TRBV10-1 and TRBJ2-7; 7 bases map to TRBD1. The germline V gene encodes CDR1 WNHNN and CDR2 SYGVQD (reference sequence). V shed 6 bases, J shed 3 bases, and the junction held 11 bases outside the gene matches. There are 15 residues in the CDR3. The CDR3 nucleotides are TGCGCCAGCAGCCAGTCCGGGACAGATCTCTACGAGCAGTACTTC. Amino acid sequence: CASSQSGTDLYEQYF.